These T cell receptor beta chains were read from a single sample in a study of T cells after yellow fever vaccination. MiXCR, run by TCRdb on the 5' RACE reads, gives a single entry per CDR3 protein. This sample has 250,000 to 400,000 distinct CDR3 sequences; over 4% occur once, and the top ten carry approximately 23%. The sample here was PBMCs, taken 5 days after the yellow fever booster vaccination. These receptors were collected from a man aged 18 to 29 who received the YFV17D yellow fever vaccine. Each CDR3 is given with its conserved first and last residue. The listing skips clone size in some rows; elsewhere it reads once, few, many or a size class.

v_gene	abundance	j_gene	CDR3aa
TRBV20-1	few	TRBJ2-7	CSASSGDFSYEQYF
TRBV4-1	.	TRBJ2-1	CASSQEEERLAGGGEQFF
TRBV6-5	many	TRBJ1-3	CASSQGPFSGNTIYF
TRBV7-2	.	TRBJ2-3	CASSPGTGGGADTQYF
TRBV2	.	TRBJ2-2	CASQQGMNTGELFF
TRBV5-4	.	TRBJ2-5	CASSRGGVAQYF
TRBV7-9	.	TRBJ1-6	CASSLESPSPLHF
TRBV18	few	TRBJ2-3	CASSLVRGGTTDTQYF
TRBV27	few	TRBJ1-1	CASMRGTMNTEAFF
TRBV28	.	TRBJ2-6	CASSLFMETNVLTF
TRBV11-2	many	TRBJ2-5	CASSLGLLFRVQETQYF
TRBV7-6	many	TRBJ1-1	CASSQDTNTEAFF
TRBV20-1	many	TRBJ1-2	CSASSQASYGYTF
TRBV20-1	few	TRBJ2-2	CSARLRGFTTGELFF
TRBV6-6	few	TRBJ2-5	CATLGAGETQYF
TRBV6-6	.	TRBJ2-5	CASRLSGTQYF
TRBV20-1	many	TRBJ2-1	CSARNSYNEQFF
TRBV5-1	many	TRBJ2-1	CASSSQGSSNEQFF
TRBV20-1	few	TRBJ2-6	CSAGRASGANVLTF
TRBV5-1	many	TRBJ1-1	CASSLGDRGGAFF
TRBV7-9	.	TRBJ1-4	CASSLLPGEGATNEKLFF
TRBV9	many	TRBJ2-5	CASSAGTGEGETQYF
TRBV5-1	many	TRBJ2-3	CASSLALAGGSSTDTQYF
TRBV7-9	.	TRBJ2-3	CASSQGQDTDTQYF
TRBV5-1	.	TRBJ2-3	CASSLEHGTTDTQYF
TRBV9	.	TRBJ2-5	CASSVVSGETQYF
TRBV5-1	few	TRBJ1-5	CASSPDRIGDGNQPQHF
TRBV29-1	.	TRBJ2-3	CSVEGTTGGLIGTQYF
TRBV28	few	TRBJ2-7	CASTLGVLAYEQYF
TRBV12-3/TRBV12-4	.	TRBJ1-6	CASSLPGAKVSPLHF
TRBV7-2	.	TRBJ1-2	CASRQSYGYTF
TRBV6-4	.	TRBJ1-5	CASSEGTGGNQPQHF
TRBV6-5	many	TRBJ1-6	CASSPLGDSPLHF
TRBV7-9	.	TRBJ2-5	CASSRGIHQETQYF
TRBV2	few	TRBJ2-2	CACRGDSNTGELFF
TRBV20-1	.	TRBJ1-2	CSAYKSGQAYGYTF
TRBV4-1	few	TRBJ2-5	CASSQGWAFALETQYF
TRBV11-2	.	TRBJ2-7	CASNSDSYEQYF
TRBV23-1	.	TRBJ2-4	CASSQGDNENIQYF
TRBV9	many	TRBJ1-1	CASSVGGRTEAFF
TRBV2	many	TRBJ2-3	CASLNRAGGTDTQYF
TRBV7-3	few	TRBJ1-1	CASSLIGGDFGVVMNTEAFF
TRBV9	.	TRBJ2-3	CASSVAPSGVKGLDTQYF
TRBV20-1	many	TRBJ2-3	CSARDTSGSTDTQYF
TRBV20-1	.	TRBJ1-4	CSARRGANEKLFF
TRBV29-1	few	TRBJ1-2	CSVEDPGRLGDNDYGYTF
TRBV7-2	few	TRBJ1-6	CASSLLQVLHF
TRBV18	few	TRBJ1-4	CASSSKIPGDEKLFF
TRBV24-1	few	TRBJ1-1	CATSDSGGPEAFF
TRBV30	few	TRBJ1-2	CAWSSVTRYTF
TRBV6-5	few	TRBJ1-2	CASSYHLNYGYTF
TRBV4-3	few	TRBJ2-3	CASSQYLGIARTDTQYF